The text below deals with one T cell receptor (beta chain). Its cognate antigen has yet to be identified. Nothing much larger sits one base from this clone, and base qualities are not available. The record originates from a study of blood T cell repertoires in COVID-19 (TCRdb year 2020). For the study in its entirety: Samples from collaborators originated in the United States, Italy and Spain and spanned both the acute and convalescent phases of COVID-19. The prospective study material was composed of cDNA or gDNA derived from T cells, B-cell-depleted T cells, or PBMCs. Subjects who had been exposed to COVID-19, were actively infected with it, or had recovered from it provided the deeply sampled blood TCRbeta repertoires that made up the dataset. The repertoires were released in a freely available public database intended as a resource for research on the immune response to SARS-CoV-2. Samples were obtained from the ongoing ImmuneRACE study (first 160 participants) and from approximately 1,200 subjects provided by 6 global collaborators. Sample metadata almost always included a de-identified subject ID, COVID-19 status, age in years and sex. HLA class I and class II types, where available, came from metadata supplied by the sample provider rather than from assay-based typing.

Collaborating institutions collected whole blood in K2EDTA tubes following their own protocols. Collaborator samples were shipped for TCRbeta analysis as frozen whole blood, isolated PBMCs, or DNA extracted from either sample type. Summary of the overall study and its limitations: Clinical and demographic metadata were provided uncurated, with the amount varying by source and participant.

The immunoSEQ Assay, a bias-controlled multiplex PCR, was used to amplify TCRbeta CDR3 regions from genomic DNA. In the original analysis: Within the assay, amplification of reference gene primers was used to estimate how many nucleated cells each sample contained. Sequence reads were collapsed and filtered to measure the absolute abundance of every unique TCRbeta CDR3 rearrangement. Productive Simpson clonality was computed per sample as the square root of Simpson's diversity index over productive rearrangements. The clones in this table, taken by TCRdb from immuneACCESS, are in-frame only. Not every clone is retained; where verified, under half of the shortfall comes from an unresolved V gene, and the cause of the rest is unknown. From that table come the V and J calls and clone size; the DNA was used to work out D and trimming. In all, the sample holds 130,000 or so clones, and 65% to 85% of those were seen once. The ten largest clonotypes hold 4% to 5.5% of the sample.

V loses 6 bases of germline sequence and J loses 6 bases, and the interval between the two ends is 15 bases. CDR3 length: 13 amino acids, cysteine to phenylalanine. Only the CDR3 DNA is retained, 39 bases long and in frame from the first base. From the germline V gene, CDR1 is SNHLY and CDR2 is FYNNEI. The sequenced sample consisted of peripheral blood. In this chain, TRBV2 is recombined with TRBJ2-7, and perhaps TRBD1 as D gene, on 5 matching bases. The receptor was derived from a woman aged 70-85 years with acute or convalescent COVID-19. The sequence in DNA is TGTGCCAGCAGCCCCCAGGGTGGAAGCGAGCAGTACTTC. Its protein is CASSPQGGSEQYF. Reference TRBV2 and TRBJ2-7 genes cover what lies past the CDR3, so the full variable domain is EPEVTQTPSHQVTQMGQEVILRCVPISNHLYFYWYRQILGQKVEFLVSFYNNEISEKSEIFDDQFSVERPDGSNFTLKIRSTKLEDSAMYFCASSPQGGSEQYFGPGTRLTVT.